This T cell receptor beta chain was captured by sequencing in a study of T cell changes during pregnancy in multiple sclerosis. Germline loops: CDR1 SGHTA, CDR2 FQGNSA. CDR3 length: 14 residues. V lost 6 bases and J 0 bases, leaving 11 bases between the germline ends. Some clones are missing from TCRdb's copy, which holds only in-frame ones; the method was immunoSEQ multiplex PCR. The data hold approximately 68,000 clones, with 91% observed a single time. The sample in question was peripheral blood, obtained in the second trimester of pregnancy. This TCR was recovered from a female donor with multiple sclerosis, enrolled in a pregnancy study. The rearrangement uses TRBV7-2 and TRBJ1-1, with D hard to call. The CDR3 DNA is TGTGCCAGCAGACAGAGAGAGATGAACACTGAAGCTTTCTTT. It yields the protein CASRQREMNTEAFF.